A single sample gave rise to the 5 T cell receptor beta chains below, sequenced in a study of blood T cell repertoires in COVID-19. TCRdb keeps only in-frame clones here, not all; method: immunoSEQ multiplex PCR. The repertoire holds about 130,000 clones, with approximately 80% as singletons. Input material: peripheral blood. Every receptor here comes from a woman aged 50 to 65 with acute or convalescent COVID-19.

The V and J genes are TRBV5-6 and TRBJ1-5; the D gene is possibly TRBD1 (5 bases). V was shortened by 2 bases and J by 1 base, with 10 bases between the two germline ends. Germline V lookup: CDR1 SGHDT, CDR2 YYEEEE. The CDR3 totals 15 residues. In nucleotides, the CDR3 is TGTGCCAGCAGCTTCGGGGGTTCAAGCAATCAGCCCCAGCATTTT. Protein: CASSFGGSSNQPQHF.

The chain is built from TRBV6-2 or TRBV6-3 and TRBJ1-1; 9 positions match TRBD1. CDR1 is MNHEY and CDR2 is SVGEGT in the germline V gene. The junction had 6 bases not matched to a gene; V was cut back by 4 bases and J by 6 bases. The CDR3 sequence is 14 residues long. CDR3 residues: CASSWGTGYPEAFF. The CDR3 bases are TGTGCCAGCAGTTGGGGGACAGGGTACCCTGAAGCTTTCTTT.

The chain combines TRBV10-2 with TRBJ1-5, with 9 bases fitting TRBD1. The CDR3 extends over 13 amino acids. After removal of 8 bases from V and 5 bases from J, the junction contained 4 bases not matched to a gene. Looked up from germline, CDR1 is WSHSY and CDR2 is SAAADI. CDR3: CASGWTGDQPQHF. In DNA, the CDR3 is TGCGCCAGCGGATGGACAGGGGATCAGCCCCAGCATTTT.

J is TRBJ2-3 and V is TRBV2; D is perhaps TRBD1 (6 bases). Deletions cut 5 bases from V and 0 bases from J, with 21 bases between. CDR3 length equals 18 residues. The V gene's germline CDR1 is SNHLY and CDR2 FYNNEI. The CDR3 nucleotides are TGTGCCAGCAGTCGCACCCCCTCGCCAGGGGCGAGCACAGATACGCAGTATTTT. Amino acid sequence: CASSRTPSPGASTDTQYF.

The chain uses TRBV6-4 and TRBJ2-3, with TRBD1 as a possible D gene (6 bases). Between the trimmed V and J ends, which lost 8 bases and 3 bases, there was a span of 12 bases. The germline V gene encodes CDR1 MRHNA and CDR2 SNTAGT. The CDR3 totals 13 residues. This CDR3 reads CASSPTGTDTQYF. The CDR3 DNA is TGTGCCAGCTCTCCCACAGGGACAGATACGCAGTATTTT.